The source of this T cell receptor beta chain is a study of CD8+ T cells in alopecia areata. Study-level findings and limits: The presence of one nonresponder keeps the tie between baseline CD8+ expansion and response uncertain.

Treatment: oral pan-JAK inhibitor, 5-10 mg twice daily. The study team obtained lesional scalp punch biopsies and peripheral blood from alopecia areata patients. The sample holds many counts of this clone. Its matching antigen is unknown. Isolated RNA was reverse transcribed into cDNA used as the sequencing template. The data were produced by immunoSEQ multiplex PCR, yet TCRdb's version contains in-frame clones alone and is incomplete. The data contain fewer than 350,000 clones, roughly 50% of them seen just once; the ten biggest clones take up around 1.8%. The receptor was derived from a human donor with alopecia areata. Sample: CD4+ T cells sorted from blood, taken at week 24, from a patient treated with tofacitinib.

The CDR3 DNA sequence: TGTGCCAGCACGGCGGGACTAGCGCATTTGTATTTT. Its protein product is CASTAGLAHLYF. The chain links TRBV28 to TRBJ2-3; 10 nucleotides align to TRBD2. J gave up 14 bases and V 7 bases, and 9 bases lay outside the gene matches. Germline loops: CDR1 MDHEN, CDR2 SYDVKM. This CDR3 has 12 amino acids.